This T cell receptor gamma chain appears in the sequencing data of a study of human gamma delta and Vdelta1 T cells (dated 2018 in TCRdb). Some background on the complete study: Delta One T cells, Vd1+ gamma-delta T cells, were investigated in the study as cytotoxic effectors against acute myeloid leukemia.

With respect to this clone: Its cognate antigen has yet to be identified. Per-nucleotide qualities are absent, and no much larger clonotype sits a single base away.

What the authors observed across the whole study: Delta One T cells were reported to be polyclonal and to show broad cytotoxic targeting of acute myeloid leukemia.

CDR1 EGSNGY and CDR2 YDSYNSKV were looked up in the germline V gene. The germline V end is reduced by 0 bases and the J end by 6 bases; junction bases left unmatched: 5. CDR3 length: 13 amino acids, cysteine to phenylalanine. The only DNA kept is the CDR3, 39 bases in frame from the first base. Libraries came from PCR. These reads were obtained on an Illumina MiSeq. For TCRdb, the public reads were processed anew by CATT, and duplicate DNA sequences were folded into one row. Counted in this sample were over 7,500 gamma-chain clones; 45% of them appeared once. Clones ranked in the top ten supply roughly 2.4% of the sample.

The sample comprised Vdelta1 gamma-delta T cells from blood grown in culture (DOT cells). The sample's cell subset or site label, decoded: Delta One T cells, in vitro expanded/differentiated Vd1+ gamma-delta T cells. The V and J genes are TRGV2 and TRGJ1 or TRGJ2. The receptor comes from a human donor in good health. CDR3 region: CATWDGQCYKKLF. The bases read TGTGCCACCTGGGACGGGCAGTGTTATAAGAAACTCTTT.